These 2 T cell receptor beta chains were all obtained from the same sample, sequenced in a study of blood T cell repertoires in COVID-19 (TCRdb year 2020). Libraries were built with the immunoSEQ multiplex PCR assay. This immuneACCESS table, as held by TCRdb, lists in-frame sequences with V and J called but not all clones. Of the missing ones, under half trace to an unresolved V gene in checked studies; the others have no known cause. The sample table shows about 160,000 clones, and more than 75% are seen once. The ten largest clones take up 0.8% to 1.2% of the sample. The sequenced sample consisted of peripheral blood. Every receptor here comes from a man aged 35-49 years with acute or convalescent COVID-19.

The genes are TRBV18 and TRBJ1-2, with a possible D match to TRBD1 (6 bases). This CDR3 contains 16 residues. Germline-derived CDR1 and CDR2 are KGHSH and LQKENI. V was clipped by 6 bases and J by 4 bases, with 21 bases between them. This CDR3 reads CASSLRDAGEGYGYTF. CDR3 nucleotides: TGTGCCAGCTCGTTAAGGGATGCAGGGGAAGGCTATGGCTACACCTTC.

This clone was seen a few times. The chain couples TRBV29-1 to TRBJ1-1, with TRBD1 matching 7 bases. The germline CDR1 and CDR2 sequences are SQVTM and ANQGSEA. CDR3 length: 13 residues. Losses at the gene ends were 4 bases for V and 1 base for J; bases not matched to a gene: 3. As DNA, the CDR3 is TGCAGCGTTGTCGGACAGGCGAACACTGAAGCTTTCTTT. It codes for CSVVGQANTEAFF.